Listed below are T cell receptor beta chains from one sample, sequenced in a study of T cell responses to AZD1222 COVID-19 vaccine. Profiling relied on immunoSEQ multiplex PCR, and the TCRdb table lists in-frame clones only, not all of them. The sample carries more than 60,000 clones, more than 65% recorded once. This specimen was peripheral blood, taken on day 0 of AZD1222 vaccination. These receptors all stem from an adult in good health. CDR3s include the opening cysteine and the closing phenylalanine or tryptophan. The order of the fields is J gene, V gene, clone size, D gene, CDR3 DNA, CDR3 protein. A D gene is named only where the DNA matches it firmly. Only part of the rows carry a size: once, few, many, or a class if the clone is expanded.

>TRBJ2-3|TRBV19|-|TRBD2
TGTGCCACCCAGTTGACGAGCGGGGTAAGCACAGATACGCAGTATTTT
CATQLTSGVSTDTQYF
>TRBJ1-5|TRBV19|-|TRBD1
TGTGCCAGTTGGGACAGATATAGCAATCAGCCCCAGCATTTT
CASWDRYSNQPQHF
>TRBJ2-7|TRBV6-5|-|TRBD1
TGTGCCAGCAGTTACGACAGGGGTAACTACGAGCAGTACTTC
CASSYDRGNYEQYF
>TRBJ2-1|TRBV29-1|-|-
TGCAGCGTTGAGAGAGTGACTAGGGATGAGCAGTTCTTC
CSVERVTRDEQFF
>TRBJ2-3|TRBV14|-|TRBD1
TGTGCCAGCAGCCATAGAAGGGGCAGGGGGCTTACGTCCACAGATACGCAGTATTTT
CASSHRRGRGLTSTDTQYF
>TRBJ1-4|TRBV2|-|-
TGTGCCAGCAAAAAGGGGGAGGTTGAAAAACTGTTTTTT
CASKKGEVEKLFF
>TRBJ2-1|TRBV15|-|-
TGTGCCACCAGCGGAGGACTACGCACCTACAATGAGCAGTTCTTC
CATSGGLRTYNEQFF
>TRBJ1-3|TRBV7-2|-|-
TGTGCCAGCAGCTATAACTCTGGAAACACCATATATTTT
CASSYNSGNTIYF
>TRBJ2-2|TRBV11-2|-|-
TGTGCCAGCAGCTTAGGACGTGGTACCGGGGAGCTGTTTTTT
CASSLGRGTGELFF
>TRBJ2-2|TRBV9|-|-
TGTGCCAGCAGCGTAGTAAGGGCCCTCCTTGAATCCAGAGGGGAGCTGTTTTTT
CASSVVRALLESRGELFF
>TRBJ2-1|TRBV7-3|-|-
TGTGCCAGCAGCTTAACCGGGACTCCGAGGACGGAGCAGTTCTTC
CASSLTGTPRTEQFF
>TRBJ1-2|TRBV7-2|-|-
TGTGCCAGCAGCTTAGTTGTCCAGGGAGCGAGCTATGGCTACACCTTC
CASSLVVQGASYGYTF
>TRBJ1-5|TRBV19|-|-
TGTGCCAGTAGTATGTTTCTAATAAGCAATCAGCCCCAGCATTTT
CASSMFLISNQPQHF
>TRBJ1-5|TRBV28|once|-
TGTGCCAGCAGCCTTACCTATAGCAATCAGCCCCAGCATTTT
CASSLTYSNQPQHF
>TRBJ1-2|TRBV27|-|-
TGTGCCAGCAGTTTCTCCAGGAGCACCTATGGCTACACCTTC
CASSFSRSTYGYTF
>TRBJ2-2|TRBV5-1|-|TRBD1
TGCGCCAGCAGCTCACAGACAGGGATGAACACCGGGGAGCTGTTTTTT
CASSSQTGMNTGELFF
>TRBJ2-2|TRBV5-6|-|TRBD2
TGTGCCAGCAGGCTAGCGGGGGACACCGGGGAGCTGTTTTTT
CASRLAGDTGELFF
>TRBJ2-7|TRBV7-2|few|-
TGTGCCAGCAGCATAGGACAGCCTAGGGGTGAGCAGTACTTC
CASSIGQPRGEQYF
>TRBJ1-1|TRBV27|once|-
TGTGCCAGCAGTTTAACCCCGAACACTGAAGCTTTCTTT
CASSLTPNTEAFF
>TRBJ1-1|TRBV19|-|TRBD1
TGTGCCAGTACCACCCCAGGGGGTCTGGGCACTGAAGCTTTCTTT
CASTTPGGLGTEAFF
>TRBJ2-7|TRBV28|once|-
TGTGCCAGCAGTTTGGCCAGCGGGCTCTACGAGCAGTACTTC
CASSLASGLYEQYF
>TRBJ2-1|TRBV5-4|once|-
TGTGCCAGCAGCTTGTCTAGTAGCAGCAATGAGCAGTTCTTC
CASSLSSSSNEQFF
>TRBJ1-3|TRBV18|-|-
TGTGCCAGCTCACCAGCACAGACCTCTGGAAACACCATATATTTT
CASSPAQTSGNTIYF
>TRBJ2-1|TRBV5-4|-|-
TGTGCCAGCAGCGGGTCAGGACGGCCGCAAGGAGGTGAGCAGTTCTTC
CASSGSGRPQGGEQFF
>TRBJ2-1|TRBV19|once|TRBD1
TGTGCCAGTAGCGGACAGGGACACAATGAGCAGTTCTTC
CASSGQGHNEQFF
>TRBJ1-4|TRBV25-1|-|-
TGTGCCAGCAGTGATGGGATGATGGTAGAAAAACTGTTTTTT
CASSDGMMVEKLFF